Here is one TCR beta chain with its context. Germline CDR1 reads LGHNA; CDR2 reads YNFKEQ. This CDR3 comprises 13 residues. V shed 4 bases and J 6 bases; nucleotides not matched to a gene: 6. This entry comes from a study of blood T cell repertoires in COVID-19. Study details: Sources were T cells, B-cell-depleted T cells, or PBMCs; the material itself was cDNA or gDNA.

Participant age was about 18 to 95 years, and participants resided in roughly 24 US areas. Two negative PCRs, clearance, or symptom resolution were required of recovered Cohort 3 donors. In the original workflow: Estimation of nucleated cell counts relied on the amplification of reference gene primers. Generated by immunoSEQ multiplex PCR, the TCRdb table keeps only in-frame clones and is missing some. That table furnishes V, J and clone size, whereas the DNA furnished D and trimming. The sample carries roughly 220,000 clones, around 80% recorded once. The receptor was isolated from a man in his forties or fifties who had recovered from COVID-19. Sequencing was performed on PBMCs or T cells enriched from blood (not recorded which). This chain uses TRBV4-2 with TRBJ2-7; 7 bases are shared with TRBD1. The CDR3 reads CASSRDSAPEQYF. The CDR3 nucleotides read TGTGCCAGCAGCCGGGACAGCGCGCCCGAGCAGTACTTC.